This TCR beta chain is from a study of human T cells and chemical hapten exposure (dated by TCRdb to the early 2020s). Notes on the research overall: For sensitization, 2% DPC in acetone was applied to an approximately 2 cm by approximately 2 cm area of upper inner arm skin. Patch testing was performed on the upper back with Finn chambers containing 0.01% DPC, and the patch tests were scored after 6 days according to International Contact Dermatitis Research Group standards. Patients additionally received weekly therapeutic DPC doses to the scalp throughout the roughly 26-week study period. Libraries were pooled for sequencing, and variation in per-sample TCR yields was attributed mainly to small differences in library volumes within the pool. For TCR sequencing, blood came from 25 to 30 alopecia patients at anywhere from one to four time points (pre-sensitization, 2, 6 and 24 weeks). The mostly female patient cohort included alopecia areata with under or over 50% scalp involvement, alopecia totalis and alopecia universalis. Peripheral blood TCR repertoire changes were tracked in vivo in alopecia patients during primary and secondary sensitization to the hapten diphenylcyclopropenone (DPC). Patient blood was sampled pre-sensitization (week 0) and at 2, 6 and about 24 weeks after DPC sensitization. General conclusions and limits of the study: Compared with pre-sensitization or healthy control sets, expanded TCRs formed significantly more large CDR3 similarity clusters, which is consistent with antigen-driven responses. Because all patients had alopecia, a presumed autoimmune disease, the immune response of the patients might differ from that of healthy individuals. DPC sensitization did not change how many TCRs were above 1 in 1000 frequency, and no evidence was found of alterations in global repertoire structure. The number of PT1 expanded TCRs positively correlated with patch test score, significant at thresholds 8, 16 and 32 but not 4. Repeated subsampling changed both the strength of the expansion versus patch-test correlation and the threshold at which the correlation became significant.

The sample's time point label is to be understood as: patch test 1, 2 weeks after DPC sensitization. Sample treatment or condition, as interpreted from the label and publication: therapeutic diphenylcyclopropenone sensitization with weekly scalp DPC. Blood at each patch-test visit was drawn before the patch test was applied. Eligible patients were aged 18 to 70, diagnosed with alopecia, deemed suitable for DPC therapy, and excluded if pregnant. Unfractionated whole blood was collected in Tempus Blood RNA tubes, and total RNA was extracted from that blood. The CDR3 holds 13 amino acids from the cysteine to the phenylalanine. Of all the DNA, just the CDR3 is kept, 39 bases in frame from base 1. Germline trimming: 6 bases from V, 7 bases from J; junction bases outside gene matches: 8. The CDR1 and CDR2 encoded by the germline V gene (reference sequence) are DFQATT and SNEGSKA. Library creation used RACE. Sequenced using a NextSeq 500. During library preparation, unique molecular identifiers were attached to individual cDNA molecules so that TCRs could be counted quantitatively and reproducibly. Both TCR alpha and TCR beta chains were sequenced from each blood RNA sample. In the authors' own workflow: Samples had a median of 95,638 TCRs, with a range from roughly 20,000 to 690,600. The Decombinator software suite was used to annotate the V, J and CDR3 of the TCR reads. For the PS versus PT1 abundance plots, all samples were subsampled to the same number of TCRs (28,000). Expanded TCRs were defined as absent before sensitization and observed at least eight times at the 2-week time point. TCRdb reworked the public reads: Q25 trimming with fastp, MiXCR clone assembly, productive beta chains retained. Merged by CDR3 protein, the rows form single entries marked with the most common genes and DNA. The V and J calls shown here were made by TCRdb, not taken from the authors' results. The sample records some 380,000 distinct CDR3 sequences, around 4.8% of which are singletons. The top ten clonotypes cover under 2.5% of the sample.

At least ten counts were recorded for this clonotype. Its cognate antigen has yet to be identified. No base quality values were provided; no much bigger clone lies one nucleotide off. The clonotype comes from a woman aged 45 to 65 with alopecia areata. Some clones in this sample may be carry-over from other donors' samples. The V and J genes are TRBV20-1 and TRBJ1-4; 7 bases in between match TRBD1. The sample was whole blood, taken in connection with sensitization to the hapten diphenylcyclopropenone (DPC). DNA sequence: TGCAGTGCCAAAGGGGGCTGGAGTGAAAAACTGTTTTTT. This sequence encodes CSAKGGWSEKLFF.